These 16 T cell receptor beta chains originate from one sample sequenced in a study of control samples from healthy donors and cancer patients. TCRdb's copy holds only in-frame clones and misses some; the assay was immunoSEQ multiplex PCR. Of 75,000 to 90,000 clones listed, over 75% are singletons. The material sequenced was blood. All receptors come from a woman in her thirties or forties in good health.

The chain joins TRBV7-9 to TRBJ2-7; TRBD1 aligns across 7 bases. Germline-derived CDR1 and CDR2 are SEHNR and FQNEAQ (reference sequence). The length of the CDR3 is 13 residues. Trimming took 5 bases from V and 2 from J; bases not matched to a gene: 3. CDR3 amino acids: CASSIGTAYEQYF. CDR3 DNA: TGTGCCAGCAGCATCGGGACAGCCTACGAGCAGTACTTC.

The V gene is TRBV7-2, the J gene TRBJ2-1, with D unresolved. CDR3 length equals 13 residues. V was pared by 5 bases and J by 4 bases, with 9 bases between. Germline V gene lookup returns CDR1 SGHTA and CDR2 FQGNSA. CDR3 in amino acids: CASSPSLYNEQFF. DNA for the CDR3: TGTGCCAGCAGCCCCAGCCTTTACAATGAGCAGTTCTTC. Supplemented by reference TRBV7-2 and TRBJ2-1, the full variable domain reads GAGVSQSPSNKVTEKGKDVELRCDPISGHTALYWYRQSLGQGLEFLIYFQGNSAPDKSGLPSDRFSAERTGGSVSTLTIQRTQQEDSAVYLCASSPSLYNEQFFGPGTRLTVL.

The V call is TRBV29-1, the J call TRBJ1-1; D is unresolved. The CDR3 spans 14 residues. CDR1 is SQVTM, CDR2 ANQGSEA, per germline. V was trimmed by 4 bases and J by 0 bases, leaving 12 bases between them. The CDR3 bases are TGCAGCGTTGGGTTGATCGCTTTGAACACTGAAGCTTTCTTT. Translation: CSVGLIALNTEAFF.

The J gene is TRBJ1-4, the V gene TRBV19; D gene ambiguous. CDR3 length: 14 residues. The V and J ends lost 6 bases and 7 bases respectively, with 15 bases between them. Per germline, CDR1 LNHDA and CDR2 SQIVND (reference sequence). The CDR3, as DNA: TGTGCCAGTAGACCCACGAGTAGTGGTGAAAAACTGTTTTTT. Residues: CASRPTSSGEKLFF.

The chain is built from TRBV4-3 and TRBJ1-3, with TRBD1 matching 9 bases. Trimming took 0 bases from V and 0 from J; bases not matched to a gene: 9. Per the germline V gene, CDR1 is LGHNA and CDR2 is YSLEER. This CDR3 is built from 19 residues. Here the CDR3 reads CASSQEAPQGAHSGNTIYF. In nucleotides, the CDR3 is TGCGCCAGCAGCCAAGAGGCGCCACAGGGGGCTCACTCTGGAAACACCATATATTTT.

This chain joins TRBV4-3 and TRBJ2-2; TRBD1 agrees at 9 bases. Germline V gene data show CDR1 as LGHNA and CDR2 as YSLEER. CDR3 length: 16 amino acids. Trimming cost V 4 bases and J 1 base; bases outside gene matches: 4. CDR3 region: CASSPGQGLNTGELFF. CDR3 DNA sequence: TGCGCCAGCAGCCCCGGACAGGGGCTGAACACCGGGGAGCTGTTTTTT.

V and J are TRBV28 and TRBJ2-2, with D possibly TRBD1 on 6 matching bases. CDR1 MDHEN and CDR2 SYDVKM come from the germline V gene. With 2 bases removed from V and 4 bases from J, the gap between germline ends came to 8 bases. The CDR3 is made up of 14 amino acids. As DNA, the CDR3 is TGTGCCAGCAGTTTAGGGGGCAGCACCGGGGAGCTGTTTTTT. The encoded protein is CASSLGGSTGELFF.

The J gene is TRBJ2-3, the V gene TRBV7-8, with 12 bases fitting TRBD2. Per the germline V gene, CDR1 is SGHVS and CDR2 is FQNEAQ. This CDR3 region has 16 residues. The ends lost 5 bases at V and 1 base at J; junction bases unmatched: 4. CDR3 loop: CASSPRLAGGTDTQYF. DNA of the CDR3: TGTGCCAGCAGCCCCCGACTAGCGGGGGGCACAGATACGCAGTATTTT.

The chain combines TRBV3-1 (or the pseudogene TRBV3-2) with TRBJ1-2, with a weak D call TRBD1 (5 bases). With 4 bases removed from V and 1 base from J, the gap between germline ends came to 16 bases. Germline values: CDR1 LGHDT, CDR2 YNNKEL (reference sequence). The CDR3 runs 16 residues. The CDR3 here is CASSPPGAGSNYGYTF. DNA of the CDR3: TGTGCCAGCAGCCCCCCCGGAGCAGGGAGTAACTATGGCTACACCTTC.

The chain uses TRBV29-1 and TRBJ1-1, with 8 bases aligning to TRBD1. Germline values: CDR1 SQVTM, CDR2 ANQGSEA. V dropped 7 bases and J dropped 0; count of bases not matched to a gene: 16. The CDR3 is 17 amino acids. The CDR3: CSDWDPGQETLNTEAFF. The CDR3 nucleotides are TGCAGCGACTGGGATCCGGGACAGGAGACCCTGAACACTGAAGCTTTCTTT.

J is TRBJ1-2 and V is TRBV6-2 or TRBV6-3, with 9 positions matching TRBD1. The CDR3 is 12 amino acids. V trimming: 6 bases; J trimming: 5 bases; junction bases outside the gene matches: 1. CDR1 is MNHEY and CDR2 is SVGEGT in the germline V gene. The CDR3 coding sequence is TGTGCCAGCAGCGGACAGGGGTATGGCTACACCTTC. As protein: CASSGQGYGYTF.

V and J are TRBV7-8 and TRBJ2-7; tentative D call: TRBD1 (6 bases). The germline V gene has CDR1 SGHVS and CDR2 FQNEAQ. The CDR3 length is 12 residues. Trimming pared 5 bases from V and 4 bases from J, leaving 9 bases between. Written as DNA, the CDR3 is TGTGCCAGCAGCACGCAGGGGTACGAGCAGTACTTC. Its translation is CASSTQGYEQYF.

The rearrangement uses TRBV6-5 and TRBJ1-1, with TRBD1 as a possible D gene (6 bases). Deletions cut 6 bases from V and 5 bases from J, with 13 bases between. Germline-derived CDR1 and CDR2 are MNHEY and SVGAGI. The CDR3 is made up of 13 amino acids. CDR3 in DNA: TGTGCCAGCAGACTAGGACAGAGGACTGAAGCTTTCTTT. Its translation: CASRLGQRTEAFF.

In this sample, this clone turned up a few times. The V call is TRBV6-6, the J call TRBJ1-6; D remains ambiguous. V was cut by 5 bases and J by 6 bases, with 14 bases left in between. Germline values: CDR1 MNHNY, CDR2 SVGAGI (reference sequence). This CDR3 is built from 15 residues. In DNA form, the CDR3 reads TGTGCCAGCAGTCTCACAATACCCGCTAATTCACCCCTCCACTTT. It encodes CASSLTIPANSPLHF.

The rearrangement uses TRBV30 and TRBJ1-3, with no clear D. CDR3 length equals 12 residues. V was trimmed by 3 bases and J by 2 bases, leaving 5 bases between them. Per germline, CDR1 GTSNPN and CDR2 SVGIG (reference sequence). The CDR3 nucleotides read TGTGCCTGGAGGGGCGCTGGAAACACCATATATTTT. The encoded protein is CAWRGAGNTIYF.

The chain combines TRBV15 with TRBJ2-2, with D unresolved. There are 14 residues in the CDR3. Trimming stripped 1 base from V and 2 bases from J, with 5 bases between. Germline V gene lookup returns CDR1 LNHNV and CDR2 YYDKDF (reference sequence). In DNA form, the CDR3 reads TGTGCCACCAGCAGAGGGGGAAACACCGGGGAGCTGTTTTTT. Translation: CATSRGGNTGELFF.